This entry lists 28 T cell receptor beta chains sequenced from one sample in a study of cytomegalovirus exposure and HLA in healthy donors. The PCR was carried out with 60 Vbeta primers and 13 Jbeta primers. Profiled with immunoSEQ multiplex PCR; TCRdb holds only in-frame clones, not every one. Of some 90,000 clones listed, around 70% are singletons. The sample comprised PBMCs. These receptors were obtained from a man between 50 and 59 years old in good health and CMV-seronegative.

The V gene is TRBV29-1, the J gene TRBJ2-7; D call uncertain. V was cut by 0 bases and J by 3 bases, with 3 bases left in between. Germline V CDR1 and CDR2: SQVTM, ANQGSEA. The CDR3 totals 11 residues. The DNA for the CDR3 is TGCAGCGTTGAAGATCGCTACGAGCAGTACTTC. Its translation: CSVEDRYEQYF.

The rearrangement links TRBV7-2 to TRBJ2-7; 9 nucleotides agree with TRBD1. This CDR3 contains 15 residues. Looked up from germline, CDR1 is SGHTA and CDR2 is FQGNSA. V lost 4 bases and J lost 4; bases outside the gene matches: 8. In DNA, the CDR3 is TGTGCCAGCAGCTCCCCGGGACAGGGATCATACGAGCAGTACTTC. It specifies CASSSPGQGSYEQYF.

The genes are TRBV5-1 and TRBJ2-1; 9 bases agree with TRBD1. The CDR3 consists of 16 residues. Germline V gene lookup returns CDR1 SGHRS and CDR2 YFSETQ. Trimming cost V 4 bases and J 4 bases; bases outside gene matches: 9. The CDR3 region is CASSRPGQGSYNEQFF. CDR3 nucleotides: TGCGCCAGCAGCCGTCCGGGACAGGGATCGTACAATGAGCAGTTCTTC.

This chain joins TRBV4-3 and TRBJ2-1, with D possibly TRBD1 on 6 matching bases. Per the germline V gene, CDR1 is LGHNA and CDR2 is YSLEER. Trimming took 0 bases from V and 0 from J, leaving 27 bases between them. The CDR3 runs 22 residues. Here the CDR3 reads CASSQEYSRGSLGPSSYNEQFF. The CDR3 DNA follows: TGCGCCAGCAGCCAAGAATATTCGAGGGGGAGTCTTGGCCCCAGCTCCTACAATGAGCAGTTCTTC.

The V call is TRBV6-1, the J call TRBJ1-6; perhaps TRBD1 as D (6 bases). Looked up from germline, CDR1 is MNHNS and CDR2 is SASEGT. The length of the CDR3 is 14 residues. V was pared by 5 bases and J by 6 bases, with 11 bases between. The CDR3 region has the DNA TGTGCCAGCAGTCCGGGGGGCAGTAATTCACCCCTCCACTTT. Its translation is CASSPGGSNSPLHF.

CDR3 region: CASSSSWTRRRSEQYF. The CDR3 DNA follows: TGTGCCAGCAGCTCTTCCTGGACTAGGCGAAGATCCGAGCAGTACTTC. J is TRBJ2-7 and V is TRBV11-2; 7 positions agree with TRBD2. The ends lost 4 bases at V and 6 bases at J; junction bases unmatched: 15. The germline V gene encodes CDR1 SGHAT and CDR2 FQNNGV. The CDR3 spans 16 residues.

The V call is TRBV7-9, the J call TRBJ2-5; D call uncertain. The V end was cut by 5 bases, the J end by 13 bases, with 11 bases between. This CDR3 has 10 amino acids. Germline V gene data show CDR1 as SEHNR and CDR2 as FQNEAQ (reference sequence). CDR3 amino acids: CASSPETRYF. The CDR3 DNA follows: TGTGCCAGCAGCCCAGAAACACGGTACTTC. Full variable domain (outside the CDR3, taken from reference TRBV7-9 and TRBJ2-5): DTGVSQNPRHKITKRGQNVTFRCDPISEHNRLYWYRQTLGQGPEFLTYFQNEAQLEKSRLLSDRFSAERPKGSFSTLEIQRTEQGDSAMYLCASSPETRYFGPGTRLLVL.

The V and J genes are TRBV19 and TRBJ1-3, with D perhaps matching TRBD1 (5 bases). The V end lost 8 bases, the J end lost 0 bases, and 11 bases lay between the germline ends. CDR3 length equals 14 residues. CDR1 LNHDA and CDR2 SQIVND come from the germline V gene (reference sequence). The DNA of the CDR3 is TGTGCCAGTCATGACAGAACCTCTGGAAACACCATATATTTT. It is translated as CASHDRTSGNTIYF.

This clone was picked up one time. This chain connects TRBV27 to TRBJ2-1, with TRBD2 matching 11 bases. The V gene's germline CDR1 is MNHEY and CDR2 SMNVEV (reference sequence). CDR3 length equals 14 residues. The V segment lost 3 bases and the J segment 7 bases; nucleotides outside the gene matches: 2. The CDR3 loop reads CASSLGLAVNEQFF. The CDR3 DNA sequence: TGTGCCAGCAGTTTGGGACTAGCGGTTAATGAGCAGTTCTTC.

The chain is built from TRBV7-3 and TRBJ2-7; D perhaps matches TRBD1 (6 bases). There are 14 residues in the CDR3. V was cut by 4 bases and J by 3 bases, with 13 bases left in between. Per germline, CDR1 SGHTA and CDR2 FQGTGA. Here the CDR3 reads CASSSQPGDYEQYF. CDR3 bases: TGTGCCAGCAGCTCCCAACCAGGGGACTACGAGCAGTACTTC.

By share of the sample, this clone is medium-sized. The V gene is TRBV10-3, the J gene TRBJ2-3; 13 bases match TRBD2. The CDR3 runs 19 residues. Germline V gene sequence: CDR1 ENHRY, CDR2 SYGVKD. V shed 6 bases, J shed 0 bases, and the junction held 12 bases outside the gene matches. The CDR3 nucleotides read TGTGCCATCAGGCCTGGACTAGCGGGGGTGGCATCTAGCACAGATACGCAGTATTTT. Protein product: CAIRPGLAGVASSTDTQYF.

This rearrangement joins TRBV7-9 to TRBJ2-7; D is perhaps TRBD1 (6 bases). V dropped 2 bases and J dropped 5 bases, with 13 bases sitting between them. The CDR3 consists of 14 residues. Germline loops: CDR1 SEHNR, CDR2 FQNEAQ (reference sequence). The CDR3 region is CASSLTNRVDEQYF. The CDR3 nucleotides read TGTGCCAGCAGCTTAACAAACAGGGTTGACGAGCAGTACTTC.

This clone was recorded a few times. V gene TRBV19 combines with J gene TRBJ2-2, with 9 bases matching TRBD2. There are 17 residues in the CDR3. CDR1 LNHDA and CDR2 SQIVND come from the germline V gene (reference sequence). The ends lost 1 base at V and 1 base at J; junction bases unmatched: 4. The DNA of the CDR3 is TGTGCCAGTAGTATAGGCCGACTAGCGGTGAACACCGGGGAGCTGTTTTTT. Translated, it gives CASSIGRLAVNTGELFF. Supplemented by reference TRBV19 and TRBJ2-2, the full variable domain reads DGGITQSPKYLFRKEGQNVTLSCEQNLNHDAMYWYRQDPGQGLRLIYYSQIVNDFQKGDIAEGYSVSREKKESFPLTVTSAQKNPTAFYLCASSIGRLAVNTGELFFGEGSRLTVL.

V usage is TRBV6-5 and J usage is TRBJ1-4; tentative D call: TRBD1 (6 bases). V shed 2 bases and J shed 8 bases, with 18 bases lying between them. Per the germline V gene, CDR1 is MNHEY and CDR2 is SVGAGI. The length of the CDR3 is 16 residues. For the CDR3, the DNA is TGTGCCAGCAGTTACACCAGACAGGTCAGAGGGGAAAAACTGTTTTTT. As protein: CASSYTRQVRGEKLFF.

This clone showed up just once. The chain joins TRBV7-6 to TRBJ2-1, with 9 bases fitting TRBD1. V lost 5 bases and J lost 1; bases outside the gene matches: 6. CDR1 SGHVS and CDR2 FNYEAQ come from the germline V gene. This CDR3 is 16 amino acids long. CDR3 in amino acids: CASSIPQGASYNEQFF. CDR3 DNA sequence: TGTGCCAGCAGCATACCACAGGGGGCGTCCTACAATGAGCAGTTCTTC.

The chain employs TRBV10-3 and TRBJ2-3, with 9 bases that match TRBD2. The CDR3 runs 13 residues. Germline lookup yields CDR1 ENHRY and CDR2 SYGVKD. Losses at the gene ends were 6 bases for V and 5 bases for J; bases not matched to a gene: 3. The DNA of the CDR3 is TGTGCCATCAGCCTAGCGGGGCAAGATACGCAGTATTTT. Protein product: CAISLAGQDTQYF.

This sequence joins TRBV11-3 and TRBJ2-1; no clear D gene. CDR3 length: 13 residues. CDR1 is SGHNT, CDR2 YENEEA, per germline. V dropped 2 bases and J dropped 7 bases, with 9 bases sitting between them. The CDR3 protein is CASSLNSQNEQFF. CDR3 DNA sequence: TGTGCCAGCAGCTTAAACTCGCAAAATGAGCAGTTCTTC.

This clone has only a few counts. Written as DNA, the CDR3 is TGTGCCATCAGTGAGCCCCGACTAGCGGAGACCCAGTACTTC. Protein sequence: CAISEPRLAETQYF. This chain joins TRBV10-3 and TRBJ2-5; TRBD2 matches at 8 bases. The CDR3 is 14 residues long. With 2 bases clipped from V and 5 bases from J, the junction kept 4 bases outside the gene matches. In germline, CDR1 is ENHRY, CDR2 SYGVKD.

In this sample, this clone turned up a few times. J is TRBJ1-6 and V is TRBV11-2, with TRBD1 matching over 7 bases. This CDR3 region has 14 residues. Germline V CDR1 and CDR2: SGHAT, FQNNGV. J was trimmed by 7 bases and V by 5 bases; bases with no gene match: 5. CDR3 nucleotides: TGTGCCAGCAGCCCTACGACAGGGAATTCACCCCTCCACTTT. Amino acids: CASSPTTGNSPLHF. The full variable domain, in which reference TRBV11-2 and TRBJ1-6 provide the parts outside the CDR3, is EAGVAQSPRYKIIEKRQSVAFWCNPISGHATLYWYQQILGQGPKLLIQFQNNGVVDDSQLPKDRFSAERLKGVDSTLKIQPAKLEDSAVYLCASSPTTGNSPLHFGNGTRLTVT.

This chain links TRBV7-9 with TRBJ2-1; 7 nucleotides agree with TRBD2. The length of the CDR3 is 12 residues. Trimming removed 4 bases from V and 7 bases from J; junction bases left unmatched: 1. Germline V gene data show CDR1 as SEHNR and CDR2 as FQNEAQ (reference sequence). The CDR3 sequence: CASSSGGNEQFF. The CDR3 coding sequence is TGTGCCAGCAGCTCGGGGGGTAATGAGCAGTTCTTC.

The chain combines TRBV6-1 with TRBJ2-3; 8 bases map to TRBD2. V was pared by 7 bases and J by 3 bases, with 6 bases of the junction left unmatched. Looked up from germline, CDR1 is MNHNS and CDR2 is SASEGT. CDR3 length: 14 amino acids. The CDR3 protein is CASTPGGPTDTQYF. For the CDR3, the DNA is TGTGCCAGCACCCCGGGGGGGCCGACAGATACGCAGTATTTT.

This clone was seen more than once but under ten times. The chain employs TRBV7-3 and TRBJ2-2; 7 bases align to TRBD2. CDR3 length: 14 amino acids. V lost 9 bases, J lost 4 bases, and 8 bases stayed unmatched. Germline-derived CDR1 and CDR2 are SGHTA and FQGTGA. Here the CDR3 DNA reads TGTGCCAGTCTGAGCGGGGACGGCACCGGGGAGCTGTTTTTT. Amino acids: CASLSGDGTGELFF.

The chain couples TRBV6-4 to TRBJ1-2, with D maybe TRBD1 (6 bases). CDR3 length: 16 residues. Between the trimmed V and J ends, which lost 6 bases and 1 base, there was a span of 18 bases. Germline V gene data show CDR1 as MRHNA and CDR2 as SNTAGT. The CDR3 loop is CASRRGRGRHNYGYTF. As DNA, the CDR3 is TGTGCCAGCAGGAGGGGGAGGGGCCGCCATAACTATGGCTACACCTTC.

This rearrangement joins TRBV7-2 to TRBJ2-7; TRBD2 matches 7 bases. Germline loops: CDR1 SGHTA, CDR2 FQGNSA. There are 15 residues in the CDR3. Trimming removed 2 bases from V and 3 bases from J; junction bases left unmatched: 7. CDR3 protein: CASSLRFGGGYEQYF. CDR3 sequence (DNA): TGTGCCAGCAGCTTAAGGTTCGGCGGGGGCTACGAGCAGTACTTC.

The chain employs TRBV6-5 and TRBJ2-7, with D tentatively TRBD2 (5 bases). V was pared by 0 bases and J by 4 bases, with 16 bases between. This CDR3 has 16 residues. CDR1 is MNHEY and CDR2 is SVGAGI in the germline V gene. Here the CDR3 DNA reads TGTGCCAGCAGTTACTCGGCGGCTCGCTGGGAGTACGAGCAGTACTTC. Translation gives CASSYSAARWEYEQYF.

The chain couples TRBV19 to TRBJ1-2, with 11 positions matching TRBD1. V shed 3 bases and J 0 bases; nucleotides not matched to a gene: 3. Per germline, CDR1 LNHDA and CDR2 SQIVND (reference sequence). The CDR3 totals 16 residues. The CDR3 coding sequence is TGTGCCAGTAGTATCGGACAGGGGGCCCCTAACTATGGCTACACCTTC. Encoded protein: CASSIGQGAPNYGYTF.

This rearrangement joins TRBV2 to TRBJ2-3; 8 bases agree with TRBD2. Per the germline V gene, CDR1 is SNHLY and CDR2 is FYNNEI. V lost 5 bases and J lost 2; bases outside the gene matches: 9. The CDR3 totals 16 residues. CDR3 sequence reads: CASSPRTSKNTDTQYF. The CDR3 DNA sequence: TGTGCCAGCAGTCCGAGGACTAGCAAGAACACAGATACGCAGTATTTT.

The chain employs TRBV28 and TRBJ2-5, with 8 nucleotides matching TRBD2. CDR1 is MDHEN and CDR2 is SYDVKM in the germline V gene. V lost 7 bases and J lost 4; bases outside the gene matches: 8. CDR3 length: 14 amino acids. DNA of the CDR3: TGTGCCAGCATCGGGGGGGGAGGGCGAGAGACCCAGTACTTC. Its translation: CASIGGGGRETQYF.